This TCR beta chain was captured in a study of vaccination and CD4 T cells after COVID-19. V shed 5 bases and J shed 8 bases, with 10 bases lying between them. This CDR3 spans 12 amino acids. The germline CDR1 and CDR2 sequences are MDHEN and SYDVKM. Concerning this clonotype: Its antigen is as yet unknown.

The treatment here: approximately 9-day PBMC culture with coronavirus spike peptide pools or control peptides (ViraFEST assay). Sequencing of DNA taken from cultured CD4+ T cells relied on the Oncomine TCR Beta short-read assay. Genomic DNA extraction was carried out from cultured CD4+ T cells. TCRdb recomputed calls from the PCR reads with MiXCR, one row per CDR3 protein. The sample yields about 15,000 distinct CDR3 sequences, 40% to 60% seen once. The chain combines TRBV28 with TRBJ2-1; D remains ambiguous. The sequence was obtained from a human donor who had recovered from COVID-19. Sequencing input: CD4+ T cells from blood, cultured in vitro. The CDR3 spells CASSLSNHEQFF. CDR3 bases: TGTGCCAGCAGTCTCTCTAACCATGAGCAGTTCTTC.